This TCR beta chain was identified during a study of T cells after somatic rescue of genetic block. Data came from immunoSEQ multiplex PCR; TCRdb stores just in-frame clones and leaves some out. This table has 85,000 to 100,000 clones, about nine tenths appearing once. The CDR3 length is 15 residues. The rearrangement links TRBV21-1 to TRBJ2-3; no check of the table's D call, TRBD1, against the DNA was made. TRBV21-1 is reported as a pseudogene. This TCR came from a young woman. Sequences were obtained from peripheral blood mononuclear cells (PBMCs). Here the CDR3 reads CASSPRDRVADTQYF. The CDR3 DNA is TGTGCCAGCAGCCCCCGGGACAGGGTCGCAGATACGCAGTATTTT.